These T cell receptor beta chains were read from a single sample in a study of blood T cell repertoires in COVID-19. Assay: immunoSEQ multiplex PCR; the TCRdb copy retains only in-frame clones and omits some. The sample includes more than 250,000 clones, nearly 90% of them seen just once. The sequencing input was PBMCs or T cells enriched from blood (not recorded which). The receptors were sampled from a woman in her late teens or twenties with acute COVID-19. Both conserved end residues are part of each CDR3. The D gene is left open where the match is weak. Size is omitted from some rows. Given values are once, few, many or a class for expanded clones.

d_call,j_call,v_call,clone_size,cdr3_aa,cdr3_nt
TRBD1,TRBJ2-3,TRBV18,once,CASSPLDRLTDTQYF,TGTGCCAGCTCACCGTTGGACAGGCTTACAGATACGCAGTATTTT
TRBD1,TRBJ1-1,TRBV27,NA,CASRLDRIGTEAFF,TGTGCCAGCAGACTGGACAGGATCGGAACTGAAGCTTTCTTT
NA,TRBJ1-6,TRBV7-9,NA,CASSLVGDNSPLHF,TGTGCCAGCAGCTTAGTAGGGGATAATTCACCCCTCCACTTT
NA,TRBJ1-2,TRBV2,NA,CASSEPGLFSGQAEPGGYTF,TGTGCCAGCAGTGAACCCGGGCTTTTCTCAGGGCAGGCTGAACCTGGTGGCTACACCTTC
TRBD1,TRBJ1-5,TRBV6-5,NA,CASRQGARGNQPQHF,TGTGCCAGCAGGCAGGGGGCTAGGGGCAATCAGCCCCAGCATTTT
TRBD2,TRBJ2-3,TRBV7-9,NA,CASSPRTSGTIDTQYF,TGTGCCAGCAGCCCCCGGACTAGCGGGACGATAGATACGCAGTATTTT
NA,TRBJ2-2,TRBV15,NA,CATSRATGTSHTGELFF,TGTGCCACCAGCAGAGCCACCGGGACATCCCACACCGGGGAGCTGTTTTTT
TRBD2,TRBJ2-1,TRBV28,NA,CASSLAGADNEQFF,TGTGCCAGCAGTTTAGCGGGAGCCGACAATGAGCAGTTCTTC
NA,TRBJ2-1,TRBV4-3,NA,CASSLNPGDSYNEQFF,TGCGCCAGCAGCCTAAACCCTGGTGACTCATACAATGAGCAGTTCTTC
TRBD2,TRBJ2-7,TRBV29-1,NA,CSATSGRALDEQYF,TGCAGCGCCACTAGCGGGAGGGCTCTAGACGAGCAGTACTTC
TRBD1,TRBJ1-2,TRBV6-5,NA,CASSLRQGASYGYTF,TGTGCCAGCAGCCTGAGACAGGGGGCTTCCTATGGCTACACCTTC
TRBD1,TRBJ2-7,TRBV19,NA,CASGQGGDYEQYF,TGTGCCAGCGGACAGGGGGGAGACTACGAGCAGTACTTC
NA,TRBJ2-7,TRBV27,NA,CASSPRTGEQYF,TGTGCCAGCAGTCCTCGCACAGGGGAGCAGTACTTC
TRBD2,TRBJ2-7,TRBV6-5,few,CASSYGLAGLSYEQYF,TGTGCCAGCAGTTACGGACTAGCGGGGCTCTCCTACGAGCAGTACTTC
NA,TRBJ1-1,TRBV18,NA,CASSLEGTGVTEAFF,TGTGCCAGCTCACTCGAAGGGACGGGGGTAACTGAAGCTTTCTTT
TRBD2,TRBJ2-1,TRBV5-1,NA,CASGATSGAYNEQFF,TGCGCCAGCGGCGCGACTAGCGGGGCCTACAATGAGCAGTTCTTC
NA,TRBJ1-2,TRBV29-1,NA,CSVDWAARSNYGYTF,TGCAGCGTTGATTGGGCAGCCAGATCTAACTATGGCTACACCTTC
TRBD1,TRBJ1-2,TRBV29-1,NA,CSAPDRGSDGYTF,TGCAGCGCCCCAGACAGGGGATCGGATGGCTACACCTTC
TRBD2,TRBJ2-5,TRBV6-4,few,CASSESAGGPETQYF,TGTGCCAGCAGTGAGTCGGCGGGAGGGCCCGAGACCCAGTACTTC
TRBD1,TRBJ1-2,TRBV5-6,once,CASNQQGPGGYTF,TGTGCCAGTAATCAACAGGGGCCCGGTGGCTACACCTTC
TRBD2,TRBJ2-7,TRBV30,NA,CAWGTTSGLYEQYF,TGTGCCTGGGGGACTACTAGCGGCCTCTACGAGCAGTACTTC
TRBD1,TRBJ1-6,TRBV27,NA,CASSFWGGTGGSPLHF,TGTGCCAGCAGTTTTTGGGGAGGGACAGGGGGATCACCCCTCCACTTT
TRBD1,TRBJ2-7,TRBV27,NA,CASSNRDRGSGHSEKQYF,TGTGCCAGCAGCAACCGGGACAGGGGGTCCGGACATTCTGAAAAGCAGTACTTC
TRBD1,TRBJ2-5,TRBV15,NA,CATSRGRQGVAQETQYF,TGTGCCACCAGCAGAGGGAGGCAGGGGGTGGCCCAAGAGACCCAGTACTTC
NA,TRBJ2-7,TRBV5-1,NA,CASSIPGTSQEQYF,TGCGCCAGCAGCATTCCGGGGACATCACAGGAGCAGTACTTC
NA,TRBJ2-1,TRBV21-1,few,CASSKGYSGTRTYNEQFF,TGTGCCAGCAGCAAAGGCTACTCCGGGACACGAACCTACAATGAGCAGTTCTTC
NA,TRBJ2-3,TRBV7-9,NA,CASSPPETGTDTQYF,TGTGCCAGCAGCCCGCCGGAGACAGGTACAGATACGCAGTATTTT
TRBD2,TRBJ2-7,TRBV7-2,NA,CASSLVVGGTSGYEQYF,TGTGCCAGCAGCTTAGTAGTCGGCGGGACTAGCGGCTACGAGCAGTACTTC
TRBD1,TRBJ1-1,TRBV11-1,NA,CASSLFEGARTEAFF,TGTGCCAGCAGCTTATTTGAGGGGGCGCGCACTGAAGCTTTCTTT
TRBD1,TRBJ1-3,TRBV27,NA,CASSSGQGRNTIYF,TGTGCCAGCAGTTCCGGACAGGGGCGAAACACCATATATTTT
NA,TRBJ2-7,TRBV23-1,NA,CASSQSQSRGFSNEQYF,TGCGCCAGCAGTCAATCTCAGTCCAGAGGTTTTAGCAACGAGCAGTACTTC
NA,TRBJ2-2,TRBV24-1,NA,CATSGGTPYTGELFF,TGTGCCACCAGTGGTGGCACACCTTACACCGGGGAGCTGTTTTTT
TRBD2,TRBJ2-7,TRBV6-5,NA,CASRLAGGSKEQYF,TGTGCCAGCAGATTAGCGGGTGGGTCCAAGGAGCAGTACTTC
NA,TRBJ1-1,TRBV7-9,NA,CASSRRQLMNTEAFF,TGTGCCAGCAGCCGTCGACAGCTAATGAACACTGAAGCTTTCTTT
NA,TRBJ2-5,TRBV30,NA,CAWGGRETQYF,TGTGCCTGGGGGGGGAGAGAGACCCAGTACTTC
NA,TRBJ1-4,TRBV2,once,CASSERIATNEKLFF,TGTGCCAGCAGTGAACGTATTGCAACTAATGAAAAACTGTTTTTT
NA,TRBJ2-2,TRBV11-2,NA,CASSLQRTGELFF,TGTGCCAGCAGCTTACAGCGTACCGGGGAGCTGTTTTTT
NA,TRBJ2-3,TRBV6-5,NA,CASSYLRSDTQYF,TGTGCCAGCAGTTACCTCAGGTCAGATACGCAGTATTTT
TRBD2,TRBJ2-1,TRBV15,once,CATSRNQLARPYNEQFF,TGTGCCACCAGCAGGAACCAACTAGCGAGACCCTACAATGAGCAGTTCTTC
NA,TRBJ1-1,TRBV15,NA,CATSRGGSYTEAFF,TGTGCCACCAGCAGAGGAGGTTCTTACACTGAAGCTTTCTTT
NA,TRBJ2-3,TRBV29-1,NA,CSGWAGASTDTQYF,TGCAGCGGATGGGCAGGGGCTAGCACAGATACGCAGTATTTT